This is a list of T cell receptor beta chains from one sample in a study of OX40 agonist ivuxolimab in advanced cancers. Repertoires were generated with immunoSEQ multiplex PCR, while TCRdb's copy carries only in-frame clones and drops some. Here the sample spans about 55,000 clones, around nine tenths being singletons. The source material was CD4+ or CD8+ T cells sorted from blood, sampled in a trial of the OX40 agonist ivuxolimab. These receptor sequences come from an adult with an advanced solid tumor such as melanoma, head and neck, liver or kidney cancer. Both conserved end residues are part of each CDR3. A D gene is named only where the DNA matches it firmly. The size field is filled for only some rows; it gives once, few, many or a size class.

TGTGCCAGCAGTCACCACAGGGGTTGGGTCTTC	CASSHHRGWVF	TRBV28	NA	TRBJ2-1	11	TRBD1
TGTGCCAGCTCACCACTGGGACCCGTTGCGGAAAAACTGTTTTTT	CASSPLGPVAEKLFF	TRBV18	NA	TRBJ1-4	15	NA
TGTGCCAGCCGCTCGACCGGCGGATTGGCTGAAGCTTTCTTT	CASRSTGGLAEAFF	TRBV18	NA	TRBJ1-1	14	NA
TGCGCCAGCAGCTTGAAAGGGGCAGGCACAGATACGCAGTATTTT	CASSLKGAGTDTQYF	TRBV5-1	NA	TRBJ2-3	15	NA
TGTGCCAGCAGACCGTGGGATTTTGGAAACACCATATATTTT	CASRPWDFGNTIYF	TRBV2	NA	TRBJ1-3	14	NA
TGCAGTGCTAGAAGTTGGCCTGAAGCTTTCTTT	CSARSWPEAFF	TRBV20-1	NA	TRBJ1-1	11	NA
TGTGCCATCAGGAGCTCGGCTAATGAAAAACTGTTTTTT	CAIRSSANEKLFF	TRBV10-3	NA	TRBJ1-4	13	NA
TGTGCCAGCTCCCCAAGGCAGGGGATGAACACTGAAGCTTTCTTT	CASSPRQGMNTEAFF	TRBV18	NA	TRBJ1-1	15	NA
TGTGCCAGCAGCTCGAGACTAGCGGGAGTCGACAATGAGCAGTTCTTC	CASSSRLAGVDNEQFF	TRBV7-3	NA	TRBJ2-1	16	TRBD2
TGCAGCTCCGAGACGGGGGCTGGCAACTATGGCTACACCTTC	CSSETGAGNYGYTF	TRBV29-1	NA	TRBJ1-2	14	NA
TGTGCCAGCAGTGCGGTTGGCTACACCTTC	CASSAVGYTF	TRBV6-5	NA	TRBJ1-2	10	NA
TGTGCCAGCAGACACGGACAGGGGGCAGGAATAGAGACCCAGTACTTC	CASRHGQGAGIETQYF	TRBV7-9	NA	TRBJ2-5	16	TRBD1
TGTGCCAGCATTTCGGCAGACTATGGCTACACCTTC	CASISADYGYTF	TRBV6-5	NA	TRBJ1-2	12	NA
TGTGCCAGCAGCCAAGGCATCGAAGGGGCCGAGCAGTACTTC	CASSQGIEGAEQYF	TRBV4-2	once	TRBJ2-7	14	NA
TGTGCCAGCAGTCCTGGGGCAGTCCAAGAGACCCAGTACTTC	CASSPGAVQETQYF	TRBV28	NA	TRBJ2-5	14	NA
TGTGCCATCAGTGATGTGGGCACCTACGAGCAGTACTTC	CAISDVGTYEQYF	TRBV10-3	few	TRBJ2-7	13	NA